What follows is one T cell receptor (beta chain) and its context. In germline, CDR1 is MNHEY, CDR2 SMNVEV (reference sequence). V was clipped by 5 bases and J by 4 bases; unmatched bases: 3. This CDR3 spans 15 amino acids. Splitting the CD4+ cells yielded a CD45RA+ naive subset and a CD45RA-negative memory subset. The data belong to a study of shared clonotypes between healthy human individuals. Using immunoSEQ multiplex PCR, the repertoire was profiled, and TCRdb retains in-frame clones only, with some absent. Of a few hundred thousand clones listed, approximately 65% are singletons. The sample consisted of memory CD4+ T cells sorted from blood. Subset: CD45RA-negative fraction. The sequence derives from a young man in good health. This chain joins TRBV27 and TRBJ2-1; 12 bases are shared with TRBD2. In nucleotides, the CDR3 is TGTGCCAGCAGTCTAGCGGGAGGGGTATACAATGAGCAGTTCTTC. Residues: CASSLAGGVYNEQFF.